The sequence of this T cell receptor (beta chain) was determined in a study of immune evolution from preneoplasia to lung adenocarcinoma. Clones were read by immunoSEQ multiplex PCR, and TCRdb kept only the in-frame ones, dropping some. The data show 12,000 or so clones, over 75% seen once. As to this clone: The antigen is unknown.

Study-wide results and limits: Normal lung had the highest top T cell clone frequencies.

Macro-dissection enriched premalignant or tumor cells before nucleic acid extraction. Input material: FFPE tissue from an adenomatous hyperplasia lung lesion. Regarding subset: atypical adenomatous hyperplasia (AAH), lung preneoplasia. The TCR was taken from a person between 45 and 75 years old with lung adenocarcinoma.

In DNA form, the CDR3 reads TGTGCCAGCAGCGGCGGGTCTCTCTCCTACGAGCAGTACTTC. Translated, it gives CASSGGSLSYEQYF. The chain combines TRBV2 with TRBJ2-7; tentative D call: TRBD2 (5 bases). CDR1 SNHLY and CDR2 FYNNEI come from the germline V gene. This CDR3 has 14 amino acids. Deletions cut 6 bases from V and 0 bases from J, with 12 bases between.